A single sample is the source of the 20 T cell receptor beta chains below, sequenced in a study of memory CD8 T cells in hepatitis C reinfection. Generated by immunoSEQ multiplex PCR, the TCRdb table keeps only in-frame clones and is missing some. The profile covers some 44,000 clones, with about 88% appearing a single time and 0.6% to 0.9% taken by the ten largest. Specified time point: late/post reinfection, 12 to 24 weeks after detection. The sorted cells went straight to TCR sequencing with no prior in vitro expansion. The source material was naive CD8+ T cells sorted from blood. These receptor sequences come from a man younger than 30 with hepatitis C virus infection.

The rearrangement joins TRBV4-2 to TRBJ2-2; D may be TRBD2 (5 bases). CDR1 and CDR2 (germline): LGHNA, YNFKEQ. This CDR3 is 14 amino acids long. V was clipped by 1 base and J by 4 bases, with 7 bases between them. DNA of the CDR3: TGTGCCAGCAGCCAAGGGGAGAGCACCGGGGAGCTGTTTTTT. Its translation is CASSQGESTGELFF.

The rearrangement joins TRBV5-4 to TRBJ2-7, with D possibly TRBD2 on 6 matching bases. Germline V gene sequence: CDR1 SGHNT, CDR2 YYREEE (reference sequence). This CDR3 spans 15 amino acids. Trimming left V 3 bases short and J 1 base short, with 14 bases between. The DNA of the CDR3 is TGTGCCAGCAGCTGGGACCCGGGGGATTCCTACGAGCAGTACTTC. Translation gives CASSWDPGDSYEQYF.

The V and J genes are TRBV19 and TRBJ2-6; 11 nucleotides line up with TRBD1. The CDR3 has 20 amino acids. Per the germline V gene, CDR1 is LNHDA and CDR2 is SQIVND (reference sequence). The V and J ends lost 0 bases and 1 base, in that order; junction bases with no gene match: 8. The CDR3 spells CASSIDFRDRGLSGANVLTF. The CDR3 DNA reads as TGTGCCAGTAGTATAGACTTCCGGGACAGGGGGTTATCTGGGGCCAACGTCCTGACTTTC.

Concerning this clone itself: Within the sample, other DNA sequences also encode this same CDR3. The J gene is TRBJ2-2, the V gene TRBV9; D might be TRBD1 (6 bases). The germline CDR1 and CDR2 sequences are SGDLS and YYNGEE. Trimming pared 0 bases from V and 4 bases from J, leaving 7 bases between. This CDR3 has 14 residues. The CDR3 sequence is CASSVGGGTGELFF. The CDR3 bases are TGTGCCAGCAGCGTAGGAGGGGGCACCGGGGAGCTGTTTTTT.

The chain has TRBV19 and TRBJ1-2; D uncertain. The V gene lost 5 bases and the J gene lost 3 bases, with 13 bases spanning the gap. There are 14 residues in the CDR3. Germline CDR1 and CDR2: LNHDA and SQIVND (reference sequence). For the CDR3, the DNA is TGTGCCAGTAGTTCCCCACTCTCGGACTATGGCTACACCTTC. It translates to CASSSPLSDYGYTF.

CDR3 DNA: TGTGCCAGCAGTTTAATACCTAGCGGGAGGCTCTACAATGAGCAGTTCTTC. It encodes CASSLIPSGRLYNEQFF. The V call is TRBV28, the J call TRBJ2-1, with TRBD2 matching over 11 bases. The CDR3 sequence is 17 residues long. The J segment lost 3 bases and the V segment lost 2 bases, leaving 6 bases of the junction unmatched. Germline CDR1 MDHEN, CDR2 SYDVKM. The full variable domain, completed using reference TRBV28 and TRBJ2-1, is DVKVTQSSRYLVKRTGEKVFLECVQDMDHENMFWYRQDPGLGLRLIYFSYDVKMKEKGDIPEGYSVSREKKERFSLILESASTNQTSMYLCASSLIPSGRLYNEQFFGPGTRLTVL.

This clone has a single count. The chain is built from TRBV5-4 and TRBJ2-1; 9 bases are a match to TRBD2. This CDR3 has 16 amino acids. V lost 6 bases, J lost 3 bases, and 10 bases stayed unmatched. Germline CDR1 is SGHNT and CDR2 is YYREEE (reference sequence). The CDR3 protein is CASTLSGAGGYNEQFF. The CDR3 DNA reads TGTGCCAGCACCCTATCCGGAGCGGGGGGCTACAATGAGCAGTTCTTC. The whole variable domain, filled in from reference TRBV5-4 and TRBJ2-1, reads ETGVTQSPTHLIKTRGQQVTLRCSSQSGHNTVSWYQQALGQGPQFIFQYYREEENGRGNFPPRFSGLQFPNYSSELNVNALELDDSALYLCASTLSGAGGYNEQFFGPGTRLTVL.

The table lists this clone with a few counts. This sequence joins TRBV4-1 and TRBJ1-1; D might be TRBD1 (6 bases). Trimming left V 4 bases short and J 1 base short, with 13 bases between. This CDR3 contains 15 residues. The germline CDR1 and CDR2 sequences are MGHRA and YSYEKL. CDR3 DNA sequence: TGCGCCAGCAGCCTCCCAGCGACAGGGAACACTGAAGCTTTCTTT. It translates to CASSLPATGNTEAFF.

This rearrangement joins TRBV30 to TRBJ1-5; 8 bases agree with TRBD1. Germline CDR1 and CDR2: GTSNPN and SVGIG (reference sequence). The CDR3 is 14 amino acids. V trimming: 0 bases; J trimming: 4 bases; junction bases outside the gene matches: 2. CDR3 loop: CAWSVRQGNQPQHF. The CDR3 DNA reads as TGTGCCTGGAGTGTAAGACAGGGGAATCAGCCCCAGCATTTT.

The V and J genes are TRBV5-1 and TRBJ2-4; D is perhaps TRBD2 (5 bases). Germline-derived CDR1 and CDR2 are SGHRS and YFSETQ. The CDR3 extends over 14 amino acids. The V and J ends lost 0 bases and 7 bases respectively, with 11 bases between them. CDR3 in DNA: TGCGCCAGCAGCTTGGTAGGGAGTACGAACATTCAGTACTTC. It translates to CASSLVGSTNIQYF.

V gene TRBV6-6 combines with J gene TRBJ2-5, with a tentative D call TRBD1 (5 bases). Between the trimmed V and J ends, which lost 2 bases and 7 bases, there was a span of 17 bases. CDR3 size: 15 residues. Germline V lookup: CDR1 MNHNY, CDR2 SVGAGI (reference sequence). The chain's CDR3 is CASSYLGPQRGTQYF. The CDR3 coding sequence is TGTGCCAGCAGTTACCTTGGACCACAAAGGGGGACCCAGTACTTC.

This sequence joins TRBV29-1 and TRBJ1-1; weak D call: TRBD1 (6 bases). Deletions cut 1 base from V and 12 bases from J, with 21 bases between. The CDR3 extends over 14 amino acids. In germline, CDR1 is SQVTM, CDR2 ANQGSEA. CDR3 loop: CSVEADPGGASPFF. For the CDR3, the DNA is TGCAGCGTTGAAGCGGACCCGGGGGGCGCGTCTCCTTTCTTT.

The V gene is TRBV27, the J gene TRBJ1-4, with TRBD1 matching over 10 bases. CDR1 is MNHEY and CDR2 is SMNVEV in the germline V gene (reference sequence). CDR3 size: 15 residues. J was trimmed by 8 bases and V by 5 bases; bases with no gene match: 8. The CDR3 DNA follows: TGTGCCAGCAGTCCTTGGGACAGGGGCAGGGAAAAACTGTTTTTT. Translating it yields CASSPWDRGREKLFF.

CDR3 in DNA: TGTGCCAGCAGTCTCCGGACTAGCGGGACAGATACGCAGTATTTT. It codes for CASSLRTSGTDTQYF. This chain uses TRBV6-5 with TRBJ2-3; 11 positions match TRBD2. Unmatched junction bases numbered 4, after V lost 5 bases and J lost 3 bases. Germline V gene lookup returns CDR1 MNHEY and CDR2 SVGAGI. The CDR3 consists of 15 residues.

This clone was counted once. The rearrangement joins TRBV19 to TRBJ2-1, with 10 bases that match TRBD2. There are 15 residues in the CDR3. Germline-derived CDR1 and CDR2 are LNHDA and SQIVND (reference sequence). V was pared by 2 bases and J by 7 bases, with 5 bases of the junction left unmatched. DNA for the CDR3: TGTGCCAGTAGTATATCAGCGGGAGGGCCTAATGAGCAGTTCTTC. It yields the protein CASSISAGGPNEQFF.

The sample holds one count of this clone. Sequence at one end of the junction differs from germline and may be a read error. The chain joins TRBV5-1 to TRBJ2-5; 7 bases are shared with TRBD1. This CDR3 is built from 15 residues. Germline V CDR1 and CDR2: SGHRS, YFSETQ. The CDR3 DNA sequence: TGCGCCAGCAACTTGGAAGGGGGCTTACAAGAGACCCAGTACTTC. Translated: CASNLEGGLQETQYF. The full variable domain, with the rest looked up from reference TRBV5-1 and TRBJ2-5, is KAGVTQTPRYLIKTRGQQVTLSCSPISGHRSVSWYQQTPGQGLQFLFEYFSETQRNKGNFPGRFSGRQFSNSRSEMNVSTLELGDSALYLCASNLEGGLQETQYFGPGTRLLVL.

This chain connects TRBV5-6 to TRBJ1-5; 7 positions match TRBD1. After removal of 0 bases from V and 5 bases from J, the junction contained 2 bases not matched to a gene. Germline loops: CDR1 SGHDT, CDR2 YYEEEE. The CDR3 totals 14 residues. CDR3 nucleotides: TGTGCCAGCAGCTTGGGACAGGGCTATCAGCCCCAGCATTTT. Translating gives CASSLGQGYQPQHF. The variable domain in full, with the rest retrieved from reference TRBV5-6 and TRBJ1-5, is DAGVTQSPTHLIKTRGQQVTLRCSPKSGHDTVSWYQQALGQGPQFIFQYYEEEERQRGNFPDRFSGHQFPNYSSELNVNALLLGDSALYLCASSLGQGYQPQHFGDGTRLSIL.

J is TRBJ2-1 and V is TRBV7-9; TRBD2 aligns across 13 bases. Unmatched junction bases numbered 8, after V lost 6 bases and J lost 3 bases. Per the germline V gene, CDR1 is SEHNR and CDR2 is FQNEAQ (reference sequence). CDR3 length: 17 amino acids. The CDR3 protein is CASSHRTSGRDYNEQFF. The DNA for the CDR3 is TGTGCCAGCAGTCACCGGACTAGCGGGAGAGACTACAATGAGCAGTTCTTC.

The CDR3 sequence: CASSPGEVLTDTQYF. In DNA, the CDR3 is TGTGCCAGCAGCCCCGGGGAGGTTCTCACAGATACGCAGTATTTT. The chain links TRBV7-3 to TRBJ2-3; possibly TRBD2 for D (6 bases). V lost 5 bases to trimming and J lost 2 bases, with 14 bases between them. Germline V gives CDR1 SGHTA, CDR2 FQGTGA. The CDR3 totals 15 residues.

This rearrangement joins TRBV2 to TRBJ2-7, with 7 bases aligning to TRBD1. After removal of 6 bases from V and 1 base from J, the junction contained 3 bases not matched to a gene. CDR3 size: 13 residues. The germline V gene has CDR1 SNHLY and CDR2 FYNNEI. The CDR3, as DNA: TGTGCCAGCAGAGAGACAGGGTCCTACGAGCAGTACTTC. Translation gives CASRETGSYEQYF. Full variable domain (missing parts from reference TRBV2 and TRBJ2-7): EPEVTQTPSHQVTQMGQEVILRCVPISNHLYFYWYRQILGQKVEFLVSFYNNEISEKSEIFDDQFSVERPDGSNFTLKIRSTKLEDSAMYFCASRETGSYEQYFGPGTRLTVT.